This TCR beta chain was sequenced in a study of blood T cells in healthy people across ages. Turning to the study itself: Using template switching, researchers captured about one barcoded beta molecule for each two T cells.

Each donor was a healthy Caucasian individual from Russia, aged roughly 6 to 95. Study conclusions and caveats: Long-lived donors exceeded aged donors in naive CD4+ cells and diversity.

A J-beta primer mix and a sample-barcoded 5' primer were used in a second PCR of about 7 to 12 cycles. Tags on each cDNA molecule came from a template-switch adaptor with 12 random nucleotides. TCRdb re-analysed the 5' RACE reads in MiXCR, keeping a single row per CDR3 protein. This table holds about 1.8 million distinct CDR3 sequences, 49% found once. With regard to this clonotype: Antigen: not known.

The CDR3 totals 15 residues. The germline CDR1 and CDR2 sequences are MNHEY and SVGEGT. The junction had 8 bases not matched to a gene; V was cut back by 6 bases and J by 2 bases. The chain combines TRBV6-2 or TRBV6-3 with TRBJ2-7, with 9 bases identical to TRBD2. The sample taken for sequencing was blood. The TCR sequence derives from a woman aged 40 to 50 in good health. CDR3 region: CASRPVAGGTYEQYF. CDR3 nucleotide sequence: TGTGCCAGCAGGCCGGTCGCGGGGGGGACCTACGAGCAGTACTTC.